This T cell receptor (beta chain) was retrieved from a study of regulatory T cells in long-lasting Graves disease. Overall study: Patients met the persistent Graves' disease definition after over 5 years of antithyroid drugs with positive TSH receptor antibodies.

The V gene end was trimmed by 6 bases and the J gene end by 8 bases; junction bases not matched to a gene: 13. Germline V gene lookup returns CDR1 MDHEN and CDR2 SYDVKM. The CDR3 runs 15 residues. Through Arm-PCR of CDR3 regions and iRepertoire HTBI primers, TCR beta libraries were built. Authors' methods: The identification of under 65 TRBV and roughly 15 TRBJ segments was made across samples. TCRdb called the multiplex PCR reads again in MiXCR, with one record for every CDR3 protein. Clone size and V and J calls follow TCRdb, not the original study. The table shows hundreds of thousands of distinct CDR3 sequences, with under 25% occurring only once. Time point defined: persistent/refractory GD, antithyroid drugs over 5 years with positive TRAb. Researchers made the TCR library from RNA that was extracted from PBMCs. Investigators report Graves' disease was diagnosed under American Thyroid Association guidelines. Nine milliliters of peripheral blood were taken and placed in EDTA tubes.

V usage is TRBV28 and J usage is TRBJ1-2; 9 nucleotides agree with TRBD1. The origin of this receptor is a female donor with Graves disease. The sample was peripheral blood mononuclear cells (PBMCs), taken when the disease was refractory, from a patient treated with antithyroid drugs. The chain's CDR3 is CASSTGTGHLYGYTF. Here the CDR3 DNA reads TGTGCCAGCAGCACCGGGACAGGGCATTTGTACGGCTACACCTTC.